This T cell receptor beta chain was observed in a study of tumor-infiltrating lymphocytes in glioblastoma multiforme. Study-level findings and limits: Just one glioblastoma patient contributed to the TCR-mutation comparison.

Turning to this clonotype: Antigen unknown.

The germline CDR1 and CDR2 sequences are MNHNY and SVGAGI (reference sequence). Unmatched junction bases numbered 6, after V lost 7 bases and J lost 6 bases. The CDR3 covers 14 residues. TCRB libraries came from RNA via three nested multiplex PCR rounds. TCRB cDNA was made from around 0.48 ug total RNA. No unique molecular identifiers were described for these TCRB libraries. In TCRdb, the multiplex PCR reads were re-called with MiXCR into one record per CDR3 protein. The sample comprises about 32,000 distinct CDR3 sequences, roughly 64% of which are singletons, and approximately 31% rests with the top ten.

The sample comprised brain tumor tissue. The receptor's source is a male donor with glioblastoma. The chain is built from TRBV6-6 and TRBJ1-4; 9 positions agree with TRBD1. The CDR3 spells CASTSQGADEKLFF. The CDR3, as DNA: TGTGCCAGCACCTCACAGGGGGCAGATGAAAAACTGTTTTTT.